This entry lists 6 T cell receptor beta chains sequenced from one sample in a study of blood T cell repertoires in COVID-19. Generated by immunoSEQ multiplex PCR, the TCRdb table keeps only in-frame clones and is missing some. The sample lists 250,000 or so clones, 89% occurring once. Specimen: peripheral blood. These receptors all come from a woman between 35 and 50 years old who had recovered from COVID-19.

This clone came up once. The chain is built from TRBV3-1 (or the pseudogene TRBV3-2) and TRBJ1-2; the D gene is possibly TRBD1 (6 bases). CDR3 length: 16 amino acids. The V gene's germline CDR1 is LGHDT and CDR2 YNNKEL (reference sequence). Trimming cost V 3 bases and J 2 bases, with 16 bases left between them. The DNA of the CDR3 is TGTGCCAGCAGCCAGGCCACCGGGACAAGGAACTATGGCTACACCTTC. This gives the protein CASSQATGTRNYGYTF.

Only a few counts were recorded for this clone. J is TRBJ1-1 and V is TRBV5-6; the D gene is possibly TRBD1 (5 bases). CDR1 is SGHDT, CDR2 YYEEEE, per germline. The ends were cut back, 4 bases at V and 10 bases at J, with 14 bases in the middle. The CDR3 covers 12 residues. CDR3: CASSPGGDGAFF. The CDR3 region has the DNA TGTGCCAGCAGCCCTGGAGGGGATGGAGCTTTCTTT.

This clone appeared once. The chain uses TRBV19 and TRBJ1-2; 9 bases line up with TRBD1. CDR1 is LNHDA and CDR2 is SQIVND in the germline V gene (reference sequence). CDR3 length: 12 amino acids. J lost 4 bases, V lost 6 bases, and 0 bases had no gene match. The CDR3 loop reads CASRDRGYGYTF. The CDR3 nucleotides read TGTGCCAGTAGGGACAGGGGCTATGGCTACACCTTC.

The chain has TRBV6-5 and TRBJ1-1, with 9 nucleotides matching TRBD1. This CDR3 has 14 residues. Germline V gene sequence: CDR1 MNHEY, CDR2 SVGAGI. Trimming took 4 bases from V and 5 from J; bases not matched to a gene: 5. DNA of the CDR3: TGTGCCAGCAGTTCAACAGGGGGCTGGACTGAAGCTTTCTTT. Translation: CASSSTGGWTEAFF.

The chain carries TRBV9 and TRBJ2-2; 12 nucleotides agree with TRBD2. J gave up 7 bases and V 0 bases, and 4 bases lay outside the gene matches. Per the germline V gene, CDR1 is SGDLS and CDR2 is YYNGEE. CDR3 length: 16 amino acids. The CDR3 loop is CASSVASGRDGGELFF. The CDR3 nucleotides are TGTGCCAGCAGCGTAGCTAGCGGGAGGGATGGCGGGGAGCTGTTTTTT.

The chain couples TRBV19 to TRBJ2-3, with D possibly TRBD1 on 7 matching bases. The V gene's germline CDR1 is LNHDA and CDR2 SQIVND (reference sequence). The CDR3 runs 15 residues. Trimming took 3 bases from V and 2 from J, leaving 12 bases between them. The CDR3 coding sequence is TGTGCCAGTAGTATCCAGGGGGGCTCCACAGATACGCAGTATTTT. Translated: CASSIQGGSTDTQYF.